Each of the 32 T cell receptor beta chains below was sequenced from the same sample in a study of cytomegalovirus exposure and HLA in healthy donors. PCR was performed using 60 Vbeta and 13 Jbeta primers. Produced via immunoSEQ multiplex PCR; TCRdb's table is partial and in-frame only. Among 200,000 to 250,000 clones listed, over 60% were seen once. The sequencing input was PBMCs. The origin of the receptors is a man between 18 and 35 years old in good health and CMV-seronegative.

A single count supports this clone. This chain joins TRBV7-8 and TRBJ2-3; 15 bases align to TRBD2. Germline CDR1 SGHVS, CDR2 FQNEAQ. The trim removed 4 bases at V and 8 bases at J, leaving 10 bases unmatched. The CDR3 consists of 17 residues. The CDR3 DNA follows: TGTGCCAGCAGCTCATCGGGACTAGCGGGGGGTCTAGGTACGCAGTATTTT. This codes for CASSSSGLAGGLGTQYF. Filled out from reference TRBV7-8 and TRBJ2-3, the complete variable domain reads GAGVSQSPRYKVAKRGQDVALRCDPISGHVSLFWYQQALGQGPEFLTYFQNEAQLDKSGLPSDRFFAERPEGSVSTLKIQRTQQEDSAVYLCASSSSGLAGGLGTQYFGPGTRLTVL.

This clone has only a few counts. The V gene is TRBV5-8, the J gene TRBJ2-3, with D possibly being TRBD1 (6 bases). Germline V gene data show CDR1 as SGHTS and CDR2 as YDEGEE. The length of the CDR3 is 16 residues. The V end was cut by 4 bases, the J end by 1 base, with 16 bases between. The CDR3 loop is CASSRGTHLGTDTQYF. CDR3 bases: TGTGCCAGCAGCAGGGGGACCCATCTGGGCACAGATACGCAGTATTTT. Together with reference TRBV5-8 and TRBJ2-3, the CDR3 gives the full variable domain: EAGVTQSPTHLIKTRGQQATLRCSPISGHTSVYWYQQALGLGLQFLLWYDEGEERNRGNFPPRFSGRQFPNYSSELNVNALELEDSALYLCASSRGTHLGTDTQYFGPGTRLTVL.

In DNA form, the CDR3 reads TGTGCCAGTACGGGACAGGCGAACACTGAAGCTTTCTTT. The encoded protein is CASTGQANTEAFF. This rearrangement joins TRBV6-5 to TRBJ1-1, with 8 bases identical to TRBD1. Germline CDR1 reads MNHEY; CDR2 reads SVGAGI. CDR3 size: 13 residues. The V segment lost 9 bases and the J segment 1 base; nucleotides outside the gene matches: 4.

The chain is built from TRBV6-5 and TRBJ1-5; a possible D gene is TRBD1 (5 bases). Germline V lookup: CDR1 MNHEY, CDR2 SVGAGI. The germline V and J ends were trimmed by 4 bases and 0 bases, with 10 bases remaining between them. This CDR3 region has 15 residues. In DNA form, the CDR3 reads TGTGCCAGCAGTTCGGGGGATGTTAGCAATCAGCCCCAGCATTTT. This encodes CASSSGDVSNQPQHF.

In its sample, this clone was seen once. The rearrangement links TRBV7-9 to TRBJ1-1; 7 bases agree with TRBD1. CDR1 SEHNR and CDR2 FQNEAQ come from the germline V gene (reference sequence). V gave up 6 bases and J gave up 7 bases; unmatched junction bases: 11. The CDR3 length is 14 residues. This chain's CDR3 is CASSSDPGGIEAFF. The CDR3 nucleotides are TGTGCCAGCAGTTCCGATCCAGGGGGGATTGAAGCTTTCTTT.

This clone was observed a handful of times. The chain links TRBV5-5 to TRBJ1-6, with D possibly TRBD1 on 5 matching bases. V lost 0 bases, J lost 7 bases, and 14 bases lay in between. CDR1 and CDR2 (germline): SGHKS, YYEKEE (reference sequence). The CDR3 contains 16 residues. CDR3 loop: CASSLESLGRNSPLHF. The CDR3 DNA is TGTGCCAGCAGCTTGGAATCCTTGGGGCGAAATTCACCCCTCCACTTT. Looking up the rest from reference TRBV5-5 and TRBJ1-6 gives the full variable domain: DAGVTQSPTHLIKTRGQQVTLRCSPISGHKSVSWYQQVLGQGPQFIFQYYEKEERGRGNFPDRFSARQFPNYSSELNVNALLLGDSALYLCASSLESLGRNSPLHFGNGTRLTVT.

This clone was counted between two and nine times. This rearrangement joins TRBV18 to TRBJ2-5, with 7 nucleotides matching TRBD1. CDR1 KGHSH and CDR2 LQKENI come from the germline V gene. V shed 2 bases and J 3 bases; nucleotides not matched to a gene: 6. CDR3 size: 15 residues. CDR3 protein: CASSPSAQGEETQYF. The CDR3 DNA sequence: TGTGCCAGCTCACCATCTGCCCAGGGGGAAGAGACCCAGTACTTC.

This clone was counted a few times. The genes are TRBV6-5 and TRBJ2-7, with D possibly TRBD1 on 5 matching bases. CDR1 and CDR2 from the germline V gene are MNHEY and SVGAGI. V was cut by 8 bases and J by 6 bases, with 17 bases left in between. The CDR3 length is 13 residues. The CDR3 sequence: CASLAGPASEQYF. The DNA of the CDR3 is TGTGCCAGCTTGGCAGGGCCCGCCTCCGAGCAGTACTTC.

The chain joins TRBV19 to TRBJ1-1; TRBD1 matches at 7 bases. The germline V gene encodes CDR1 LNHDA and CDR2 SQIVND (reference sequence). The CDR3 spans 14 residues. V dropped 1 base and J dropped 5; count of bases not matched to a gene: 4. The CDR3 loop is CASSIAGGGTEAFF. The CDR3 DNA reads TGTGCCAGTAGTATAGCAGGGGGAGGAACTGAAGCTTTCTTT.

This clone was observed once. The chain combines TRBV4-2 with TRBJ2-7, with unresolved D. Germline lookup yields CDR1 LGHNA and CDR2 YNFKEQ. The CDR3 has 14 residues. V gave up 1 base and J gave up 3 bases, with 10 bases separating them. The CDR3 spells CASSQAPVIYEQYF. The CDR3 nucleotides are TGTGCCAGCAGCCAAGCCCCAGTTATCTACGAGCAGTACTTC.

The rearrangement links TRBV4-2 to TRBJ2-5, with 7 bases lining up with TRBD2. Germline V CDR1 and CDR2: LGHNA, YNFKEQ. J lost 3 bases, V lost 4 bases, and 11 bases had no gene match. The CDR3 is 16 amino acids. The CDR3 sequence is CASSLLSGVEEETQYF. The DNA of the CDR3 is TGTGCCAGCAGCCTCCTAAGCGGGGTCGAAGAAGAGACCCAGTACTTC.

The V call is TRBV28, the J call TRBJ1-2; D gene unclear. V dropped 4 bases and J dropped 7 bases, with 13 bases sitting between them. This CDR3 has 13 residues. The germline V gene has CDR1 MDHEN and CDR2 SYDVKM. CDR3 nucleotides: TGTGCCAGCAGTTCCACGGGGTGGTTTGGCTACACCTTC. Its protein is CASSSTGWFGYTF.

The chain joins TRBV11-2 to TRBJ2-5, with TRBD2 identical over 9 bases. After removal of 3 bases from V and 5 bases from J, the junction contained 1 base not matched to a gene. The CDR3 totals 13 residues. CDR1 and CDR2 (germline): SGHAT, FQNNGV. CDR3 bases: TGTGCCAGCAGCTTGCGGGAGGGCGAGACCCAGTACTTC. It specifies CASSLREGETQYF.

The rearrangement uses TRBV6-6 and TRBJ2-7; the D gene is possibly TRBD1 (5 bases). Germline lookup yields CDR1 MNHNY and CDR2 SVGAGI (reference sequence). The CDR3 length is 13 residues. The V end was cut by 6 bases, the J end by 0 bases, with 9 bases between. The CDR3 is CASRTDNSYEQYF. For the CDR3, the DNA is TGTGCCAGCAGGACAGACAACTCCTACGAGCAGTACTTC.

This rearrangement joins TRBV2 to TRBJ2-5, with a possible D match to TRBD1 (6 bases). Per the germline V gene, CDR1 is SNHLY and CDR2 is FYNNEI. Trimming took off 4 bases at V and 6 bases at J, with 12 bases between the two ends. The CDR3 consists of 13 residues. This chain's CDR3 is CASSGGQGKTQYF. The CDR3 nucleotides read TGTGCCAGCAGTGGGGGTCAGGGGAAGACCCAGTACTTC.

The chain employs TRBV28 and TRBJ1-1; 7 bases are a match to TRBD1. Germline V gene lookup returns CDR1 MDHEN and CDR2 SYDVKM. The CDR3 has 12 residues. V lost 6 bases to trimming and J lost 11 bases; unmatched junction nucleotides: 9. CDR3 protein: CASRPTGVKAFF. The DNA of the CDR3 is TGTGCCAGCAGGCCAACAGGGGTAAAGGCTTTCTTT.

This chain links TRBV4-1 with TRBJ2-7, with 8 positions matching TRBD1. The CDR3 is made up of 18 amino acids. Germline V lookup: CDR1 MGHRA, CDR2 YSYEKL. The junction had 13 bases not matched to a gene; V was cut back by 0 bases and J by 3 bases. CDR3 sequence: CASSQDTRVGTGFYEQYF. The CDR3 DNA reads TGCGCCAGCAGCCAAGATACCCGAGTCGGGACAGGATTCTACGAGCAGTACTTC.

The V and J genes are TRBV4-2 and TRBJ2-5, with D perhaps matching TRBD1 (6 bases). CDR3 size: 16 residues. Germline V gene sequence: CDR1 LGHNA, CDR2 YNFKEQ. V lost 4 bases and J 2 bases, leaving 17 bases between the germline ends. For the CDR3, the DNA is TGTGCCAGCAGCCGAGAGGCAGGGGCCCTACAAGAGACCCAGTACTTC. This encodes CASSREAGALQETQYF.

This clone was counted a few times. This chain joins TRBV29-1 and TRBJ1-1; 7 bases fit TRBD1. The CDR3 extends over 11 amino acids. The ends lost 8 bases at V and 11 bases at J; junction bases unmatched: 11. Germline loops: CDR1 SQVTM, CDR2 ANQGSEA. CDR3 DNA: TGCAGCTTTAGGGTTAGGGGGCTTGCTTTCTTT. Translated: CSFRVRGLAFF.

This chain uses TRBV7-9 with TRBJ1-2, with D unclear. Germline CDR1 reads SEHNR; CDR2 reads FQNEAQ (reference sequence). The CDR3 has 12 residues. Deletions cut 4 bases from V and 5 bases from J, with 8 bases between. Here the CDR3 reads CASSSLRYGYTF. The CDR3 DNA sequence: TGTGCCAGCAGCTCTCTTCGGTATGGCTACACCTTC. Drawing the rest from reference TRBV7-9 and TRBJ1-2, the complete variable domain is DTGVSQNPRHKITKRGQNVTFRCDPISEHNRLYWYRQTLGQGPEFLTYFQNEAQLEKSRLLSDRFSAERPKGSFSTLEIQRTEQGDSAMYLCASSSLRYGYTFGSGTRLTVV.

In its sample, this clone was seen a few times. The chain joins TRBV5-6 to TRBJ1-4; 8 positions match TRBD1. This CDR3 comprises 16 residues. CDR1 and CDR2 from the germline V gene are SGHDT and YYEEEE. The trim removed 2 bases at V and 7 bases at J, leaving 10 bases unmatched. As DNA, the CDR3 is TGTGCCAGCAGCTTACATTCGGGGACAGGAGGTGAAAAACTGTTTTTT. It codes for CASSLHSGTGGEKLFF.

The chain combines TRBV6-1 with TRBJ1-1, with a tentative D call TRBD1 (5 bases). The CDR3 runs to 14 residues. With 7 bases removed from V and 5 bases from J, the gap between germline ends came to 17 bases. The germline V gene has CDR1 MNHNS and CDR2 SASEGT. In DNA, the CDR3 is TGTGCCAGCACCCTGGAGGGGCGGAGGACTGAAGCTTTCTTT. Its translation is CASTLEGRRTEAFF.

This sequence joins TRBV28 and TRBJ2-7; 8 bases fit TRBD1. J lost 5 bases, V lost 3 bases, and 6 bases had no gene match. The CDR3 loop spans 14 amino acids. Looked up from germline, CDR1 is MDHEN and CDR2 is SYDVKM. The CDR3 here is CASSFRGRENEQYF. CDR3 sequence (DNA): TGTGCCAGCAGTTTCAGGGGGCGCGAGAACGAGCAGTACTTC. Full variable domain (rest looked up from reference TRBV28 and TRBJ2-7): DVKVTQSSRYLVKRTGEKVFLECVQDMDHENMFWYRQDPGLGLRLIYFSYDVKMKEKGDIPEGYSVSREKKERFSLILESASTNQTSMYLCASSFRGRENEQYFGPGTRLTVT.

This clone was counted a single time. The chain joins TRBV19 to TRBJ2-3, with D perhaps TRBD2 (6 bases). V was trimmed by 2 bases and J by 2 bases, leaving 14 bases between them. CDR3 length equals 16 residues. Per germline, CDR1 LNHDA and CDR2 SQIVND (reference sequence). The CDR3 sequence: CASSIRAGSYTDTQYF. CDR3 nucleotide sequence: TGTGCCAGTAGTATAAGGGCGGGATCCTACACAGATACGCAGTATTTT.

V is TRBV10-3 and J is TRBJ2-3; 9 bases fit TRBD2. V lost 4 bases to trimming and J lost 2 bases; unmatched junction nucleotides: 10. Germline V CDR1 and CDR2: ENHRY, SYGVKD. There are 17 residues in the CDR3. CDR3 nucleotides: TGTGCCATCAGTGGTGGGACTAGCCCTTGGGACACAGATACGCAGTATTTT. Its protein product is CAISGGTSPWDTDTQYF.

V usage is TRBV6-1 and J usage is TRBJ2-2; the D gene is possibly TRBD1 (5 bases). The V and J ends lost 2 bases and 3 bases respectively, with 13 bases between them. The CDR3 covers 16 residues. Germline-derived CDR1 and CDR2 are MNHNS and SASEGT. CDR3 in amino acids: CASSETGAGDTGELFF. The CDR3, as DNA: TGTGCCAGCAGTGAAACTGGGGCTGGCGACACCGGGGAGCTGTTTTTT.

In its sample, this clone was seen once. The gene calls are TRBV6-5 and TRBJ2-1; 7 bases are a match to TRBD1. CDR3 length equals 15 residues. J was trimmed by 8 bases and V by 6 bases; bases with no gene match: 13. Germline assignment: CDR1 MNHEY and CDR2 SVGAGI. The CDR3 here is CASSRQGQYLDEQFF. The CDR3 DNA reads TGTGCCAGCAGCCGACAGGGACAGTACCTCGATGAGCAGTTCTTC.

The chain joins TRBV29-1 to TRBJ1-1; 8 positions agree with TRBD1. The CDR3 is 13 amino acids. V shed 7 bases, J shed 1 base, and the junction held 5 bases outside the gene matches. Germline lookup yields CDR1 SQVTM and CDR2 ANQGSEA. The chain's CDR3 is CSALTGANTEAFF. In DNA, the CDR3 is TGCAGCGCCTTGACAGGGGCGAACACTGAAGCTTTCTTT.

This rearrangement joins TRBV4-1 to TRBJ2-7; 10 bases map to TRBD1. The junction had 14 bases not matched to a gene; V was cut back by 0 bases and J by 9 bases. Germline CDR1 is MGHRA and CDR2 is YSYEKL. There are 17 residues in the CDR3. The CDR3 nucleotides read TGCGCCAGCAGCCAAGATCTCTGGGGACAGGGGAAAGGGGGGCAGTACTTC. Translation gives CASSQDLWGQGKGGQYF.

The CDR3 DNA reads TGTGCCAGCAGCTCCTCCCGGGCTGGAAACACCATATATTTT. The encoded protein is CASSSSRAGNTIYF. The V and J genes are TRBV7-9 and TRBJ1-3, with no clear D. This CDR3 spans 14 amino acids. With 4 bases removed from V and 2 bases from J, the gap between germline ends came to 9 bases. Germline V gene data show CDR1 as SEHNR and CDR2 as FQNEAQ (reference sequence).

The chain couples TRBV4-2 to TRBJ1-5; D is unclear. This CDR3 has 14 amino acids. The ends were cut back, 3 bases at V and 3 bases at J, with 9 bases in the middle. The V gene's germline CDR1 is LGHNA and CDR2 YNFKEQ. The CDR3 sequence is CASSQRGSNQPQHF. The CDR3 coding sequence is TGTGCCAGCAGCCAGAGAGGATCCAATCAGCCCCAGCATTTT.

The CDR3 here is CASSSRRQGRETQYF. CDR3 DNA: TGTGCCAGCAGTTCAAGACGACAGGGTCGAGAGACCCAGTACTTC. V and J are TRBV6-1 and TRBJ2-5; 7 nucleotides align to TRBD1. The CDR3 consists of 15 residues. With 5 bases clipped from V and 4 bases from J, the junction kept 10 bases outside the gene matches. Germline V gene lookup returns CDR1 MNHNS and CDR2 SASEGT.